These 5 T cell receptor beta chains originate from one sample sequenced in a study of shared clonotypes between healthy human individuals. The protocol was immunoSEQ multiplex PCR, while the TCRdb copy is restricted to in-frame clones and leaves out a portion. The sample holds 850,000 to 1,200,000 clones, around 74% seen once. Sequences were obtained from memory CD4+ T cells sorted from blood. Subset given: CD45RA-negative fraction. The receptors here all came from a man between 18 and 35 years old in good health.

Note on this clone: Other DNA sequences within the sample encode an identical CDR3. This chain connects TRBV6-6 to TRBJ2-5; D gene ambiguous. Trimming took off 4 bases at V and 5 bases at J, with 5 bases between the two ends. CDR3 length: 11 amino acids. CDR1 is MNHNY, CDR2 SVGAGI, per germline (reference sequence). CDR3: CASSSSETQYF. Here the CDR3 DNA reads TGTGCCAGCAGTTCCTCGGAGACCCAGTACTTC.

In the case of this clone: At one end the junction does not follow the germline gene, possibly because of a read error. This sequence joins TRBV2 and TRBJ2-2; TRBD1 aligns across 8 bases. CDR1 and CDR2 from the germline V gene are SNHLY and FYNNEI. The CDR3 sequence is 16 residues long. For the CDR3, the DNA is TGTGCCAGCAGGGAAGCCGGGACAGGCCGATCAGGGGAGCTGTTTTTT. Translation gives CASREAGTGRSGELFF.

This clone was seen ten or more times. This chain links TRBV7-2 with TRBJ1-1, with 9 bases aligning to TRBD1. V trimming: 4 bases; J trimming: 11 bases; junction bases outside the gene matches: 14. Germline V gene lookup returns CDR1 SGHTA and CDR2 FQGNSA. This CDR3 spans 15 amino acids. The CDR3 here is CASSSVGLTGTGAFF. The CDR3 DNA follows: TGTGCCAGCAGCTCCGTTGGATTAACGGGGACAGGGGCTTTCTTT.

The chain employs TRBV5-4 and TRBJ2-2, with a possible D match to TRBD2 (5 bases). V was shortened by 0 bases and J by 6 bases, with 9 bases between the two germline ends. The length of the CDR3 is 14 residues. CDR1 is SGHNT and CDR2 is YYREEE in the germline V gene (reference sequence). CDR3 DNA: TGTGCCAGCAGCTTGGCCATCGGGGCCGGGGAGCTGTTTTTT. It specifies CASSLAIGAGELFF.

The chain employs TRBV7-9 and TRBJ2-1; 10 bases agree with TRBD1. Per the germline V gene, CDR1 is SEHNR and CDR2 is FQNEAQ (reference sequence). This CDR3 has 15 amino acids. Trimming took 3 bases from V and 5 from J; bases not matched to a gene: 4. The CDR3 is CASSFRQGADNEQFF. CDR3 DNA: TGTGCCAGCAGCTTCAGACAGGGGGCGGACAATGAGCAGTTCTTC. Variable domain in full (rest from reference TRBV7-9 and TRBJ2-1): DTGVSQNPRHKITKRGQNVTFRCDPISEHNRLYWYRQTLGQGPEFLTYFQNEAQLEKSRLLSDRFSAERPKGSFSTLEIQRTEQGDSAMYLCASSFRQGADNEQFFGPGTRLTVL.